This T cell receptor beta chain was sequenced during a study of CD8 T cells in ankylosing spondylitis. Broader study findings: Peripheral blood held disease-linked clones only at relatively low frequency, and these were CD8+. Certain motif variants had earlier been reported in reactive arthritis synovial fluid and blood. Matched ankylosing spondylitis synovial fluid reportedly contained a significantly enriched population of disease-linked clones.

This clonotype was seen only a few times. Its antigen is unidentified. Germline CDR1 and CDR2: SNHLY and FYNNEI. The CDR3 extends over 13 amino acids. Deletions cut 8 bases from V and 7 bases from J, with 15 bases between. Researchers built TCR beta libraries using quantitative 5'-RACE with molecular barcodes. TCRdb called the 5' RACE reads again in MiXCR, with one record for every CDR3 protein. The data contain roughly 91,000 distinct CDR3 sequences, almost 8.5% of them singletons. The rearrangement joins TRBV2 to TRBJ2-1; D possibly corresponds to TRBD1 (6 bases). This receptor was identified in a male donor with ankylosing spondylitis or in good health (not recorded which). Sequenced material: blood, either unsorted or a sorted T cell fraction (not recorded which). CDR3 sequence (DNA): TGTGCCAGCGGGGGCGAATTTCTGAATGAGCAGTTCTTC. Translated: CASGGEFLNEQFF. The full variable domain, completed using reference TRBV2 and TRBJ2-1, is EPEVTQTPSHQVTQMGQEVILRCVPISNHLYFYWYRQILGQKVEFLVSFYNNEISEKSEIFDDQFSVERPDGSNFTLKIRSTKLEDSAMYFCASGGEFLNEQFFGPGTRLTVL.